This T cell receptor beta chain came from a study of T cells in Graves' hyperthyroidism and ophthalmopathy. Overall study context: Sampling of peripheral blood happened at initial diagnosis, prior to any treatment.

Cells are PBMCs isolated from roughly 10 ml of fresh blood. In this sample, this clonotype turned up many times. Antigen specificity is unknown. Findings of the study overall: Before onset, by a median of around 6.1 months, the model predicted ophthalmopathy. Also found in blood were most expanded thyroid clonotypes above 0.001.

TCR beta CDR3 sequences were amplified from RNA transcripts. With the HTBI primer set, the TCR CDR3 went through a first round of RT-PCR. TCRdb recomputed calls from the multiplex PCR reads with MiXCR, one row per CDR3 protein. The sample yields 500,000 to 650,000 distinct CDR3 sequences, 14% seen once. The sequence was collected from a woman aged 45-60 years with Graves' ophthalmopathy. Material for sequencing was blood.

CDR3 loop: CASSLTSNGNEQFF. The CDR3 DNA sequence: TGCGCCAGCAGCTTAACTAGCAACGGCAATGAGCAGTTCTTC. The chain combines TRBV5-1 with TRBJ2-1; tentatively, D is TRBD2 (6 bases). The CDR3 loop spans 14 amino acids. The V end was cut by 2 bases, the J end by 6 bases, with 12 bases between. Germline CDR1 is SGHRS and CDR2 is YFSETQ.